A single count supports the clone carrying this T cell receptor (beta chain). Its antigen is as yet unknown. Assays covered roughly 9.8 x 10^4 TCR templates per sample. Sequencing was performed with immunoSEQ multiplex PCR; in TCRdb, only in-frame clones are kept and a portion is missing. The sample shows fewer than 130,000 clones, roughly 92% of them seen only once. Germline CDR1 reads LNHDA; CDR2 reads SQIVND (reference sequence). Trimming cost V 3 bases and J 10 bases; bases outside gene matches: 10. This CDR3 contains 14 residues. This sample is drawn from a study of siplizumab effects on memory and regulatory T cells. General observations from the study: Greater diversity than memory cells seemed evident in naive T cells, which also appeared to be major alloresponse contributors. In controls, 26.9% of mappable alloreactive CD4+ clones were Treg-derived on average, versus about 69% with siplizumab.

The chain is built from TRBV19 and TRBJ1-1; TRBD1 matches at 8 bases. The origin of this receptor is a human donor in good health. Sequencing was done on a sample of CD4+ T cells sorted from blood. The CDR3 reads CASSIHRTGNAAFF. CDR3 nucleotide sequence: TGTGCCAGTAGTATCCACAGGACAGGGAATGCAGCTTTCTTT.